This is a list of T cell receptor beta chains from one sample in a study of T cell responses to AZD1222 COVID-19 vaccine. TCRdb keeps only in-frame clones here, not all; method: immunoSEQ multiplex PCR. Of about 130,000 clones listed, about 90% are singletons. Sequencing was performed on peripheral blood, taken on day 0 of AZD1222 vaccination. The receptors here all came from an adult in good health. Each CDR3 is given with its conserved first and last residue. The D gene is left open where the match is weak. Size is stated for part of the rows, as once, few or many counts, or as a class when the clone is expanded.

v_call: TRBV5-1; d_call: TRBD1; j_call: TRBJ2-7; clone_size: -; cdr3_nt: TGCGCCAGCAGTGCAGGGGGTACTACTACCTACGAGCAGTACTTC; cdr3_aa: CASSAGGTTTYEQYF
v_call: TRBV7-2; d_call: -; j_call: TRBJ1-4; clone_size: -; cdr3_nt: TGTGCCAGCAGCTTAAGAGCCTCGGGACAACCCTCTAATGAAAAACTGTTTTTT; cdr3_aa: CASSLRASGQPSNEKLFF
v_call: TRBV5-1; d_call: TRBD1; j_call: TRBJ1-3; clone_size: -; cdr3_nt: TGCGCCAGCAGCCTGCACAGGGGGGGCTCTGGAAACACCATATATTTT; cdr3_aa: CASSLHRGGSGNTIYF
v_call: TRBV4-3; d_call: TRBD1; j_call: TRBJ1-3; clone_size: -; cdr3_nt: TGCGCCAGCAGCCCGACAGGGTATCCTGGAAACACCATATATTTT; cdr3_aa: CASSPTGYPGNTIYF
v_call: TRBV19; d_call: -; j_call: TRBJ2-2; clone_size: -; cdr3_nt: TGTGCCAGTAGTAACTGGGGGATTGGCACCGGGGAGCTGTTTTTT; cdr3_aa: CASSNWGIGTGELFF
v_call: TRBV7-3; d_call: -; j_call: TRBJ2-3; clone_size: -; cdr3_nt: TGTGCCAGCAGCATGGACAGTAATACGCAGTATTTT; cdr3_aa: CASSMDSNTQYF
v_call: TRBV7-3; d_call: TRBD2; j_call: TRBJ2-7; clone_size: -; cdr3_nt: TGTGCCAGCAGCCTAGGGACTAGCGGGGGGGAGCAGTACTTC; cdr3_aa: CASSLGTSGGEQYF
v_call: TRBV6-2/TRBV6-3; d_call: -; j_call: TRBJ2-7; clone_size: -; cdr3_nt: TGTGCCAGCAGTTACGCGGCAGGGTTCTCCTACGAGCAGTACTTC; cdr3_aa: CASSYAAGFSYEQYF
v_call: TRBV5-1; d_call: -; j_call: TRBJ2-5; clone_size: -; cdr3_nt: TGCGCCAGCAGCTTGGAGGGGAGAGGGGAGACCCAGTACTTC; cdr3_aa: CASSLEGRGETQYF
v_call: TRBV29-1; d_call: TRBD2; j_call: TRBJ2-3; clone_size: -; cdr3_nt: TGCAGCGTTGGACTAGCGGGGGTGTCAGATACGCAGTATTTT; cdr3_aa: CSVGLAGVSDTQYF
v_call: TRBV10-3; d_call: -; j_call: TRBJ2-1; clone_size: -; cdr3_nt: TGTGCCATCAATCCGGGGGTGTCCTACAATGAGCAGTTCTTC; cdr3_aa: CAINPGVSYNEQFF
v_call: TRBV27; d_call: TRBD1; j_call: TRBJ2-5; clone_size: -; cdr3_nt: TGTGCCAGCAGGGAAGGGACAGGGCCCACGACCCAGTACTTC; cdr3_aa: CASREGTGPTTQYF
v_call: TRBV6-4; d_call: -; j_call: TRBJ1-5; clone_size: -; cdr3_nt: TGTGCCAGCAGTGAGCGTATGGGGGATCAGCCCCAGCATTTT; cdr3_aa: CASSERMGDQPQHF
v_call: TRBV3-1/TRBV3-2; d_call: TRBD2; j_call: TRBJ2-5; clone_size: -; cdr3_nt: TGTGCCAGCAGCCCGCACGGGGGGGCGAGCCAAGAGACCCAGTACTTC; cdr3_aa: CASSPHGGASQETQYF
v_call: TRBV5-4; d_call: -; j_call: TRBJ2-2; clone_size: -; cdr3_nt: TGTGCCAGCACCGTGTCAGCAACAGGGCTCGGCACCGGGGAGCTGTTTTTT; cdr3_aa: CASTVSATGLGTGELFF
v_call: TRBV5-4; d_call: -; j_call: TRBJ2-7; clone_size: -; cdr3_nt: TGTGCCAGCAGCTTGAACGGAGTTTCCTACGAGCAGTACTTC; cdr3_aa: CASSLNGVSYEQYF
v_call: TRBV6-5; d_call: -; j_call: TRBJ2-5; clone_size: -; cdr3_nt: TGTGCCAGCAGTTACTCGAGCAGGGAAGAGACCCAGTACTTC; cdr3_aa: CASSYSSREETQYF
v_call: TRBV4-1; d_call: -; j_call: TRBJ1-2; clone_size: -; cdr3_nt: TGCGCCAGCAGAGACACCGAGGTGGGATACTATGGCTACACCTTC; cdr3_aa: CASRDTEVGYYGYTF
v_call: TRBV7-2; d_call: -; j_call: TRBJ1-6; clone_size: few; cdr3_nt: TGTGCCAGCAGCTTATTAGGGATCCTCCACTTT; cdr3_aa: CASSLLGILHF
v_call: TRBV3-1/TRBV3-2; d_call: TRBD1; j_call: TRBJ1-2; clone_size: -; cdr3_nt: TGTGCCAGCAGCCAAGAAGGTCGGGCGGGACAGGTAAGCTATGGCTACACCTTC; cdr3_aa: CASSQEGRAGQVSYGYTF
v_call: TRBV7-8; d_call: TRBD1; j_call: TRBJ1-5; clone_size: -; cdr3_nt: TGTGCCAGCAGCTTATACGCCACAGGGGGCATCGGTAAGCCCCAGCATTTT; cdr3_aa: CASSLYATGGIGKPQHF
v_call: TRBV7-2; d_call: -; j_call: TRBJ1-2; clone_size: once; cdr3_nt: TGTGCCAGCAGCTTGGGTAGGTCGGTGGACTATGGCTACACCTTC; cdr3_aa: CASSLGRSVDYGYTF
v_call: TRBV3-1/TRBV3-2; d_call: -; j_call: TRBJ1-1; clone_size: -; cdr3_nt: TGTGCCAGCAGCCCGCCCAAGGGTTACGCTGAAGCTTTCTTT; cdr3_aa: CASSPPKGYAEAFF
v_call: TRBV21-1; d_call: -; j_call: TRBJ1-1; clone_size: once; cdr3_nt: TGTGCCAGCAAATTGACAGGGGGGGATTTAATGAACACTGAAGCTTTCTTT; cdr3_aa: CASKLTGGDLMNTEAFF
v_call: TRBV9; d_call: TRBD1; j_call: TRBJ2-1; clone_size: once; cdr3_nt: TGTGCCAGCAGCGTAGTCCCCGGGACAGGGTTCAATGAGCAGTTCTTC; cdr3_aa: CASSVVPGTGFNEQFF
v_call: TRBV7-6; d_call: TRBD2; j_call: TRBJ2-3; clone_size: -; cdr3_nt: TGTGCCAGCAGCGCCTTAGCGGGGGGGTTCACAGATACGCAGTATTTT; cdr3_aa: CASSALAGGFTDTQYF
v_call: TRBV6-5; d_call: TRBD1; j_call: TRBJ2-7; clone_size: -; cdr3_nt: TGTGCCAGCAGTATGGACAGGGCCTACGAGCAGTACTTC; cdr3_aa: CASSMDRAYEQYF
v_call: TRBV7-9; d_call: -; j_call: TRBJ2-7; clone_size: -; cdr3_nt: TGTGCCAGCAGCTTAGCAGGGGGGAGCTCCTACGAGCAGTACTTC; cdr3_aa: CASSLAGGSSYEQYF
v_call: TRBV4-2; d_call: -; j_call: TRBJ2-7; clone_size: -; cdr3_nt: TGTGCCAGCAGCCAAGATAACCGGAACTACGAGCAGTACTTC; cdr3_aa: CASSQDNRNYEQYF
v_call: TRBV27; d_call: -; j_call: TRBJ1-3; clone_size: -; cdr3_nt: TGTGCCAGCAGTTCGGCGGGGGCCGGAAACACCATATATTTT; cdr3_aa: CASSSAGAGNTIYF
v_call: TRBV5-1; d_call: -; j_call: TRBJ1-3; clone_size: once; cdr3_nt: TGCGCCAGCAGCCCCCTCGGGGGAGGTGACACCATATATTTT; cdr3_aa: CASSPLGGGDTIYF
v_call: TRBV10-3; d_call: TRBD2; j_call: TRBJ2-5; clone_size: -; cdr3_nt: TGTGCCACCGCGACTAGCGGGGGGACAGAGACCCAGTACTTC; cdr3_aa: CATATSGGTETQYF
v_call: TRBV14; d_call: -; j_call: TRBJ2-1; clone_size: -; cdr3_nt: TGTGCCAGCAGCCAAGACATCAATGAGCAGTTCTTC; cdr3_aa: CASSQDINEQFF
v_call: TRBV24-1; d_call: TRBD1; j_call: TRBJ2-3; clone_size: -; cdr3_nt: TGTGCCACCAGTGATCCCAGGGGGCTGAACACAGATACGCAGTATTTT; cdr3_aa: CATSDPRGLNTDTQYF
v_call: TRBV2; d_call: -; j_call: TRBJ2-7; clone_size: -; cdr3_nt: TGTGCCAGCAGTGAAGGGAACTACGAGCAGTACTTC; cdr3_aa: CASSEGNYEQYF
v_call: TRBV30; d_call: TRBD1; j_call: TRBJ2-7; clone_size: once; cdr3_nt: TGTGCCTGGAGTCCTTCTTCCGGGACAGGGTATCACGAGCAGTACTTC; cdr3_aa: CAWSPSSGTGYHEQYF
v_call: TRBV7-9; d_call: -; j_call: TRBJ1-1; clone_size: -; cdr3_nt: TGTGCCAGTTATACGGGGAACACTGAAGCTTTCTTT; cdr3_aa: CASYTGNTEAFF
v_call: TRBV9; d_call: -; j_call: TRBJ2-2; clone_size: -; cdr3_nt: TGTGCCAGCAGCGTAGTAGCAAGATACACCGGGGAGCTGTTTTTT; cdr3_aa: CASSVVARYTGELFF
v_call: TRBV30; d_call: -; j_call: TRBJ2-1; clone_size: -; cdr3_nt: TGTGCCTGGAGTTCCCTGGACTCAATCTCCTACAATGAGCAGTTCTTC; cdr3_aa: CAWSSLDSISYNEQFF
v_call: TRBV24-1; d_call: -; j_call: TRBJ2-7; clone_size: -; cdr3_nt: TGTGCCACCAGTCCTGGGGACACCCACGAGCAGTACTTC; cdr3_aa: CATSPGDTHEQYF
v_call: TRBV6-5; d_call: -; j_call: TRBJ2-3; clone_size: -; cdr3_nt: TGTGCCAGCAGCATCTCGAGCACAGATACGCAGTATTTT; cdr3_aa: CASSISSTDTQYF
v_call: TRBV28; d_call: TRBD1; j_call: TRBJ1-2; clone_size: once; cdr3_nt: TGTGCCAGCAAGGACAGGGCTGACTATGGCTACACCTTC; cdr3_aa: CASKDRADYGYTF
v_call: TRBV6-5; d_call: TRBD1; j_call: TRBJ1-1; clone_size: -; cdr3_nt: TGTGCCAGCATCCTCAGAAGGGGGACAGTCGTCGAAGCTTTCTTT; cdr3_aa: CASILRRGTVVEAFF
v_call: TRBV11-3; d_call: -; j_call: TRBJ2-6; clone_size: -; cdr3_nt: TGTGCCAGCAGCTTAGGACCGGGAGCTAGCTCTGGGGCCAACGTCCTGACTTTC; cdr3_aa: CASSLGPGASSGANVLTF
v_call: TRBV28; d_call: -; j_call: TRBJ2-5; clone_size: -; cdr3_nt: TGTGCCAGCAGTTTAGTACAGCTACAAGGCCAGTACTTC; cdr3_aa: CASSLVQLQGQYF
v_call: TRBV11-2; d_call: -; j_call: TRBJ2-3; clone_size: few; cdr3_nt: TGTGCCAGCAGCTTAGTCCTAGCTAGGCCCACAGATACGCAGTATTTT; cdr3_aa: CASSLVLARPTDTQYF
v_call: TRBV19; d_call: -; j_call: TRBJ1-5; clone_size: -; cdr3_nt: TGTGCCAGTAACCCCAAGGGGCAGGGCTACACTTATAGCAATCAGCCCCAGCATTTT; cdr3_aa: CASNPKGQGYTYSNQPQHF
v_call: TRBV9; d_call: TRBD2; j_call: TRBJ2-7; clone_size: -; cdr3_nt: TGTGCCAGCAGCGCGGGGGGGGGCCCTCCCTACGAGCAGTACTTC; cdr3_aa: CASSAGGGPPYEQYF
v_call: TRBV5-5; d_call: -; j_call: TRBJ1-2; clone_size: -; cdr3_nt: TGTGCCAGCAGCAGGGACGACTGGGCTGGCTACACCTTC; cdr3_aa: CASSRDDWAGYTF
v_call: TRBV4-2; d_call: TRBD2; j_call: TRBJ2-5; clone_size: -; cdr3_nt: TGTGCCAGCAGCCCGACTAGCGGGGGGGCCCTAGAGACCCAGTACTTC; cdr3_aa: CASSPTSGGALETQYF
v_call: TRBV4-2; d_call: -; j_call: TRBJ1-2; clone_size: -; cdr3_nt: TGTGCCAGCAGCCAAGGGTTTCCTCACGGCTACACCTTC; cdr3_aa: CASSQGFPHGYTF
v_call: TRBV19; d_call: -; j_call: TRBJ2-1; clone_size: once; cdr3_nt: TGTGCCAGTACTAGAGAACCAAGTAGATACAATGAGCAGTTCTTC; cdr3_aa: CASTREPSRYNEQFF
v_call: TRBV19; d_call: -; j_call: TRBJ2-3; clone_size: -; cdr3_nt: TGTGCCAGTAGTTGGGGGGACAGCAGCACAGATACGCAGTATTTT; cdr3_aa: CASSWGDSSTDTQYF